This TCR beta chain was identified in a study of blood T cell repertoires in COVID-19 (dated by TCRdb to 2018 to 2020). About the full investigation: Samples from collaborators originated in the United States, Italy and Spain and spanned both the acute and convalescent phases of COVID-19. The prospective study material was composed of cDNA or gDNA derived from T cells, B-cell-depleted T cells, or PBMCs. The dataset comprised deeply sampled blood TCRbeta repertoires from subjects exposed to, actively infected with, or recovered from COVID-19. The repertoires were made available in a free public database intended to serve as a resource for research on the immune response to SARS-CoV-2. The samples were drawn from the first 160 participants of the ongoing ImmuneRACE study and from over a thousand subjects provided by 6 global collaborators. Sample metadata almost always included a de-identified subject ID, COVID-19 status, age in years and sex. Where available, HLA class I and class II types were obtained from metadata supplied by the sample provider rather than from assay-based typing. The investigation overall reported the following: How much clinical and demographic metadata was included differed by source and by participant, and the metadata was provided uncurated.

The collaborating institutions used their own protocols to collect whole blood in K2EDTA tubes. For TCRbeta analysis, collaborator samples were shipped as frozen whole blood, as isolated PBMCs, or as DNA extracted from either sample type. This clone has a handful of counts. The clone's antigen remains unknown. Base qualities were left out, and no much larger clone turns up one base away. TCRbeta CDR3 regions were amplified from genomic DNA using the immunoSEQ Assay, a bias-controlled multiplex PCR. Concerning the study's data processing: Nucleated cell counts per sample were estimated from amplification of reference gene primers within the assay. To quantify the absolute abundance of each unique TCRbeta CDR3 rearrangement, sequence reads were collapsed and filtered. For each sample, productive Simpson clonality was calculated as the square root of Simpson's diversity index across productive rearrangements. TCRdb took over this immuneACCESS table, retaining in-frame rearrangements with V and J assigned. Such tables are incomplete; in checked studies, under half of the missing clones stem from an unresolved V gene, and the remainder is unexplained. V and J calls plus clone size are reproduced from that table; the DNA served to infer D and trimming. The sample has a few hundred thousand clones on record, approximately 86% of them singletons. Under 9% of the sample is held by the ten biggest clonotypes.

After removal of 7 bases from V and 5 bases from J, the junction retains 8 bases not matched to a gene. As encoded in the germline V gene, CDR1 is SGHRS while CDR2 is YFSETQ. The cysteine opens and the phenylalanine closes a CDR3 of 15 amino acids. The DNA shown is the 45-base CDR3, in frame from base 1. The receptor's source is a woman between 65 and 79 years old with active or convalescent COVID-19. Sequenced: peripheral blood. Recombination connected TRBV5-1 to TRBJ2-2, and TRBD1 aligns with 10 junction nucleotides. The nucleotide sequence reads as follows: TGCGCCAGCTCCTCCGGGACAGGGGAAACCGGGGAGCTGTTTTTT. This encodes CASSSGTGETGELFF. Joined to the reference TRBV5-1 and TRBJ2-2 proteins, this CDR3 gives the full variable domain: KAGVTQTPRYLIKTRGQQVTLSCSPISGHRSVSWYQQTPGQGLQFLFEYFSETQRNKGNFPGRFSGRQFSNSRSEMNVSTLELGDSALYLCASSSGTGETGELFFGEGSRLTVL.